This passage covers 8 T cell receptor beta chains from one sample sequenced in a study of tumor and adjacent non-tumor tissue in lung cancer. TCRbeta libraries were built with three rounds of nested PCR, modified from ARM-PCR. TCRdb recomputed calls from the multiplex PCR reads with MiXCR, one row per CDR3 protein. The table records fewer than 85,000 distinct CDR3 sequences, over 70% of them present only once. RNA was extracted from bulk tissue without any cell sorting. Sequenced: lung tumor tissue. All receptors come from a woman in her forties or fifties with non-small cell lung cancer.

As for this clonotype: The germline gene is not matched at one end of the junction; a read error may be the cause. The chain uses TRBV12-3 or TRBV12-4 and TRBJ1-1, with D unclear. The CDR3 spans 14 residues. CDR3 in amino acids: CASSKTALNIEALF. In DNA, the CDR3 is TGTGCCAGCAGTAAAACAGCCTTGAACATTGAAGCTCTCTTT.

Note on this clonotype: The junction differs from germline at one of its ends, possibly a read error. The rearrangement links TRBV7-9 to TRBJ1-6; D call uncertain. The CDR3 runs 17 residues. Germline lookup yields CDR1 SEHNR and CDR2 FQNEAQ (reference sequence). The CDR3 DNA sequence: TGTGCCAGCAACGCTGGACCGTCCAGCTACTATATTTCACCCCTCCACTTT. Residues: CASNAGPSSYYISPLHF.

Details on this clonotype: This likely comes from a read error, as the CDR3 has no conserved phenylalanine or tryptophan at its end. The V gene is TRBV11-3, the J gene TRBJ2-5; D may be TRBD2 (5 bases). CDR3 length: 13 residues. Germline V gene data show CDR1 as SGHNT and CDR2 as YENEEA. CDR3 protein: CATSFAVGEAQYY. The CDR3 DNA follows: TGTGCCACCAGCTTTGCTGTGGGAGAGGCCCAGTACTAC.

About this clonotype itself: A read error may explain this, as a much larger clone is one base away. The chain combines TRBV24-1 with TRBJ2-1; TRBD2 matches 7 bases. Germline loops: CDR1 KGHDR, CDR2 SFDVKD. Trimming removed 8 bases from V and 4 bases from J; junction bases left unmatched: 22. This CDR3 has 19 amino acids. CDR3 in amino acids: CATTGFRGLPGREYNEQFF. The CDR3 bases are TGTGCCACCACTGGATTCCGGGGTCTGCCGGGGAGGGAGTACAATGAGCAGTTCTTC.

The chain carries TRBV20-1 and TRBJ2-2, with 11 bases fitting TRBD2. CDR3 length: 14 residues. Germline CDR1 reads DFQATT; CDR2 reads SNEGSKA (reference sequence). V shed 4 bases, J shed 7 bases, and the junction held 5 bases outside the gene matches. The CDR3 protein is CSAKLAGDSGELFF. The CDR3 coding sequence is TGCAGTGCTAAACTAGCGGGAGACAGCGGGGAGCTGTTTTTT.

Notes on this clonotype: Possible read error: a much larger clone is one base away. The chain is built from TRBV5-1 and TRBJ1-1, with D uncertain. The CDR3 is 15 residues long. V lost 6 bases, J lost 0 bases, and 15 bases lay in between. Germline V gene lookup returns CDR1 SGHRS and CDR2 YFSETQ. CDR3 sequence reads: CASNWLSGMNTEAFF. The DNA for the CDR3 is TGCGCCAGCAACTGGCTATCCGGCATGAACACTGAAGCTTTCTTT.

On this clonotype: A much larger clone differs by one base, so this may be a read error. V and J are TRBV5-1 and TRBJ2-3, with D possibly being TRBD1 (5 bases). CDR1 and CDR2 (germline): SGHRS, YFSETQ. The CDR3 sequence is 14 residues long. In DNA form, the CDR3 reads TGCGCCAGCAGCTTGGGGGGCTACACAGATATGCAGTATTTT. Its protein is CASSLGGYTDMQYF.

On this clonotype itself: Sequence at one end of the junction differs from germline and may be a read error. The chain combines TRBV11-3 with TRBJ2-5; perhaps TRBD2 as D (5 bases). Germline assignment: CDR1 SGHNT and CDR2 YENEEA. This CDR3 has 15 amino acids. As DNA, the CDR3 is TGTGCCAGCAGCTTAGGGTACTCGGCCGGGGAGACCCAGTGCTTC. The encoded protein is CASSLGYSAGETQCF.